This T cell receptor beta chain derives from a study of blood T cells in healthy people across ages. V lost 5 bases to trimming and J lost 11 bases; unmatched junction nucleotides: 14. The CDR3 has 14 residues. Germline V gene data show CDR1 as MNHEY and CDR2 as SMNVEV (reference sequence). With a J-beta primer mix and a sample-barcoded 5' primer, a second PCR ran about 6 to 11 cycles. Researchers report that a template-switch adaptor with 12 random nucleotides tagged each cDNA molecule. TCRdb reanalysed the 5' RACE reads using MiXCR and keeps one entry per CDR3 protein. The sample lists about 1,000,000 distinct CDR3 sequences, 40% to 55% seen once, with 18% in the top ten. Overall study findings and caveats: Whereas aged donors had fewer naive CD4+ cells, long-lived donors had more of them and higher diversity. Unsorted PBMCs ruled out conclusive naive versus antigen-experienced comparison.

Concerning this clonotype: Its target is not known.

The specimen sequenced was blood. The sequence derives from a woman in her sixties or seventies in good health. This sequence joins TRBV27 and TRBJ2-5; 7 bases fit TRBD2. In nucleotides, the CDR3 is TGTGCCAGCAGTCTCAGCGGGAATGGTGCGGAGCAGTACTTC. It codes for CASSLSGNGAEQYF.